In this sample, the clone carrying this T cell receptor (beta chain) turned up a few times. Its matching antigen is unknown. This specimen comes from a study of beta chain features in type 1 diabetes. Study-wide findings and caveats: A pattern of fewer insertions and more deletions at VDJ junctions was seen in type 1 diabetes patients. The naive, central memory and Treg TCRB repertoires of patients appeared to be more similar to one another than those of healthy donors. Significant though moderate, a shortening of TCRB CDR3s appeared in all four CD4+ subsets of Type 1 diabetes patients.

V lost 0 bases, J lost 0 bases, and 4 bases stayed unmatched. The CDR3 runs to 16 residues. The germline V gene encodes CDR1 MNHEY and CDR2 SVGAGI. Investigators reverse transcribed all isolated RNA, so they sequenced expressed TCRB transcripts. Assay used: immunoSEQ multiplex PCR; TCRdb lists only in-frame clones, some missing. The data show hundreds of thousands of clones, roughly 12% seen once. Sample: naive CD4+ T cells from blood. The clonotype originates from a woman under 30 with type 1 diabetes. The rearrangement links TRBV6-5 to TRBJ2-5, with 7 positions matching TRBD2. CDR3 sequence reads: CASSYSWRGNQETQYF. The CDR3 bases are TGTGCCAGCAGTTACTCGTGGCGGGGGAACCAAGAGACCCAGTACTTC.